This TCR beta chain stems from a study of Ad26.COV2.S vaccination and SARS-CoV-2 variants. For the study at large: Within the COV1001 Ad26.COV2.S trial arm, the donor was enrolled. Study observations and caveats: In vaccinated individuals, spike-specific CD8+ and CD4+ T cell responses reportedly displayed substantial breadth.

Only in-frame clones appear in the TCRdb table, and some are missing; sequencing was by immunoSEQ multiplex PCR. The table has 300,000 to 400,000 clones, approximately 80% seen once. Germline V gene sequence: CDR1 SGHNT, CDR2 YYREEE (reference sequence). There are 15 residues in the CDR3. Trimming removed 3 bases from V and 1 base from J, with 13 bases in between. This sample's treatment: roughly 18 received Ad26.COV2.S at low or high dose, single or two shots; about 5 received placebo; per-sample allocation not given. Samples came from day 63 after the first vaccine or placebo injection. Donation came from an adult in Boston who was aged 18-55 years. Vaccination used an Ad26 vector expressing Wuhan-strain SARS-CoV-2 spike. This clone is a singleton in its sample. Its antigen remains unknown.

This specimen consisted of peripheral blood, obtained in a trial of Ad26.COV2.S vaccine versus placebo. The chain employs TRBV5-4 and TRBJ2-5; D ambiguous. This receptor was taken from a person aged 18-60 years who received the Ad26.COV2.S COVID-19 vaccine or a placebo. The CDR3 bases are TGTGCCAGCAGCTCCCCGACGGCTATCCAAGAGACCCAGTACTTC. The encoded protein is CASSSPTAIQETQYF. The full variable domain, rest sourced from reference TRBV5-4 and TRBJ2-5, is ETGVTQSPTHLIKTRGQQVTLRCSSQSGHNTVSWYQQALGQGPQFIFQYYREEENGRGNFPPRFSGLQFPNYSSELNVNALELDDSALYLCASSSPTAIQETQYFGPGTRLLVL.